This T cell receptor (beta chain) is from a study of a mutant IDH1 vaccine in newly diagnosed glioma. About the study: Most patients had received both radiotherapy and temozolomide, the prior options being radiotherapy, temozolomide, or both. Notes on the study in general: Changes in the top peripheral T cell clonotypes seemingly had no bearing on pseudoprogression.

TCRdb's table, derived via immunoSEQ multiplex PCR, lists solely in-frame clones and lacks some. Among around 50,000 clones, 86% were seen once, and the ten largest hold approximately 2.5%. This CDR3 has 12 residues. V gave up 7 bases and J gave up 2 bases, with 11 bases separating them. Germline CDR1 and CDR2: SQVTM and ANQGSEA. This sample's time point: baseline, week 1 (first vaccination visit). The treatment is: pre-vaccination baseline after standard-of-care therapy. In regard to this clone: Antigen specificity is unknown.

The input for sequencing was PBMCs, taken from a glioma patient treated with radiotherapy, temozolomide or both. The rearrangement uses TRBV29-1 and TRBJ2-5; D not resolved. The receptor's source is a man aged 40-50 years with glioma. The chain's CDR3 is CSARVLQETQYF. In DNA form, the CDR3 reads TGCAGCGCACGGGTTTTACAAGAGACCCAGTACTTC.